This is a list of T cell receptor beta chains from one sample in a study of blood T cell repertoires in COVID-19. Assay: immunoSEQ multiplex PCR; the TCRdb copy retains only in-frame clones and omits some. The sample gives 150,000 to 200,000 clones, approximately 80% of which show up once; around an eighth is in the top ten. The sequencing input was peripheral blood. The source is a man in his forties or fifties who had recovered from COVID-19. Each CDR3 is given with its conserved first and last residue. D genes are given only for firm matches. Size tells how often a clone was seen (once, few, many) or the class of an expanded clone, and some rows leave it out.

j_call v_call clone_size d_call cdr3_aa
TRBJ2-1 TRBV11-3 - TRBD2 CASSAMGREGRFEQFF
TRBJ1-3 TRBV30 - - CAWSWGVGNTIYF
TRBJ2-2 TRBV11-2 - TRBD2 CASSRGLAGTFGELFF
TRBJ1-5 TRBV19 - - CASTRGAYSNQPQHF
TRBJ2-2 TRBV7-2 - TRBD2 CASSLEGLAGHTGELFF
TRBJ1-4 TRBV6-2/TRBV6-3 few TRBD1 CASSWGGTEVEKLFF
TRBJ1-4 TRBV5-4 - TRBD1 CASSLAGRGREKLFF
TRBJ2-6 TRBV7-9 few - CASSLLTYSGANVLTF
TRBJ2-2 TRBV10-3 - TRBD1 CAISAGGFNTGELFF
TRBJ2-7 TRBV21-1 - - CASFSGQPDYYEQYF
TRBJ2-3 TRBV6-4 - TRBD2 CASSFEAGVPTDTQYF
TRBJ1-2 TRBV28 - TRBD1 CASSWDRSKGYTF
TRBJ2-7 TRBV6-5 - - CASSYSPWGPEQYF
TRBJ1-4 TRBV28 - - CASSLLGAGVGEKLFF
TRBJ2-1 TRBV11-2 - TRBD2 CASSSEGGRDSKVYNEQFF
TRBJ2-2 TRBV4-3 few TRBD2 CASSQDPLAGAFGELFF
TRBJ2-7 TRBV30 - TRBD2 CAWKRPGGSYEQYF
TRBJ2-5 TRBV23-1 - - CASSPGLEETQYF
TRBJ2-2 TRBV10-2 - - CASTGPSNTGELFF
TRBJ2-1 TRBV30 - - CAWSVRVSSYNEQFF
TRBJ2-1 TRBV5-4 - TRBD1 CASSLGGQGVREQFF
TRBJ2-1 TRBV19 - TRBD2 CASSGGGRSVAYEQFF
TRBJ2-3 TRBV6-4 - TRBD2 CASSLVAGASTDTQYF
TRBJ2-7 TRBV7-2 - TRBD2 CASSPRLAGNYEQYF
TRBJ2-2 TRBV19 - - CASSILGQGNTGELFF
TRBJ1-2 TRBV7-9 once - CASSPEGQLIYGYTF
TRBJ2-1 TRBV20-1 - TRBD2 CSASKLAGGFSEQFF
TRBJ2-7 TRBV5-1 once TRBD2 CASSLASGNEQYF
TRBJ1-2 TRBV7-9 - TRBD1 CASKTTGGWGYTF
TRBJ2-5 TRBV27 - - CASSPHRGAETQYF
TRBJ1-1 TRBV29-1 - TRBD1 CSVPRGRSYNTEAFF
TRBJ1-1 TRBV11-1 few TRBD1 CASVRRTGRDTEAFF
TRBJ2-2 TRBV6-1 - TRBD2 CASSARTSGSYTGELFF
TRBJ2-5 TRBV30 few - CAWSVSRVETQYF
TRBJ1-2 TRBV2 - TRBD1 CASSATGTGGYGYTF
TRBJ1-1 TRBV12-3/TRBV12-4 - TRBD1 CASSRRGQAEAFF
TRBJ1-2 TRBV19 - - CASSIQGNYGYTF
TRBJ1-2 TRBV2 - - CASSEATRASGYTF
TRBJ1-3 TRBV9 - - CASSSALYSGNTIYF
TRBJ2-1 TRBV10-1 - TRBD2 CASSSGRFDEQFF
TRBJ2-1 TRBV7-6 - TRBD2 CASSLVHRMSAGGLNNEQFF
TRBJ2-2 TRBV12-3/TRBV12-4 - - CASSSLGPGELFF
TRBJ2-3 TRBV24-1 - - CATSDGGPDTQYF
TRBJ1-5 TRBV28 - TRBD1 CASSTGGPSNQPQHF
TRBJ2-5 TRBV27 many TRBD2 CASSFTSGRARETQYF
TRBJ2-7 TRBV9 - - CASSPDGAYEQYF
TRBJ2-3 TRBV9 few - CASSTGLGTDTQYF
TRBJ2-7 TRBV28 - - CASSLPQGSHEQYF